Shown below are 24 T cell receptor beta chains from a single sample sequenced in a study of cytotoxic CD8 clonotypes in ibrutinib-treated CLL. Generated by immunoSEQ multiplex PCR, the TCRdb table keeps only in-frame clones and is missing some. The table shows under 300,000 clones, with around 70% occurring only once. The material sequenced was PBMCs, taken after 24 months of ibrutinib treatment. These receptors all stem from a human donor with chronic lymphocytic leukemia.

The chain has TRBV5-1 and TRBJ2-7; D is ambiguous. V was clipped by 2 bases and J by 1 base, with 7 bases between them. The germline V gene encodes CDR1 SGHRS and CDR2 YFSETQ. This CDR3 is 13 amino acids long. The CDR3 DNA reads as TGCGCCAGCAGCTTTGATGCTTCCTACGAGCAGTACTTC. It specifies CASSFDASYEQYF.

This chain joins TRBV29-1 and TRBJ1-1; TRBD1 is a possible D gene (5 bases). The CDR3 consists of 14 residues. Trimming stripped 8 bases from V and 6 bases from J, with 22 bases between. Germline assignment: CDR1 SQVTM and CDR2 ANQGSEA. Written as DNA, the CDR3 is TGCAGCCTCTCCAGGACGGGGGAAGGCGCTGAAGCTTTCTTT. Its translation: CSLSRTGEGAEAFF.

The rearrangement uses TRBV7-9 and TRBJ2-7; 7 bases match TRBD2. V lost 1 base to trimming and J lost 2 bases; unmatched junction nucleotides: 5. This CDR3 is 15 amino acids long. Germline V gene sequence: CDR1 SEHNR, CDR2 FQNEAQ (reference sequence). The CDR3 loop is CASSLDGRSPYEQYF. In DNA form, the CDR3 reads TGTGCCAGCAGCTTAGACGGGAGGTCCCCCTACGAGCAGTACTTC.

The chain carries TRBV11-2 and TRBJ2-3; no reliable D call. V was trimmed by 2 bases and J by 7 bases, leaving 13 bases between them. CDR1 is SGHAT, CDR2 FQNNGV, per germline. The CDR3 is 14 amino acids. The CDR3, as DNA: TGTGCCAGCAGCTTAAACGGAAGAGTGAATACGCAGTATTTT. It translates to CASSLNGRVNTQYF.

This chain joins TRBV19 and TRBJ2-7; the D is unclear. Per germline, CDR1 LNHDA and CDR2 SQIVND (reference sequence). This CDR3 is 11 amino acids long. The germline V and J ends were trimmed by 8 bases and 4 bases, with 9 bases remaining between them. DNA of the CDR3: TGTGCCAGTGGCTCCGGATACGAGCAGTACTTC. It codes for CASGSGYEQYF.

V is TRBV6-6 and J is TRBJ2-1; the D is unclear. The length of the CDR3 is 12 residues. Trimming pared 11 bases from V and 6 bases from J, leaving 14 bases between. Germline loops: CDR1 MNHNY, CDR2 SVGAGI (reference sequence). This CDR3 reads CAVSTYSNEQFF. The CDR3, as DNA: TGTGCCGTTTCGACTTATTCCAATGAGCAGTTCTTC.

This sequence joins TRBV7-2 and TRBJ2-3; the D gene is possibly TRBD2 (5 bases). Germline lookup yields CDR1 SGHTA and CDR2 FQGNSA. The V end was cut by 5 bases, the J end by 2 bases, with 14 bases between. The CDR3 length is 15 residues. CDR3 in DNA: TGTGCCAGCAGCCGAGTCCGGGGTTACACAGATACGCAGTATTTT. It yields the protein CASSRVRGYTDTQYF.

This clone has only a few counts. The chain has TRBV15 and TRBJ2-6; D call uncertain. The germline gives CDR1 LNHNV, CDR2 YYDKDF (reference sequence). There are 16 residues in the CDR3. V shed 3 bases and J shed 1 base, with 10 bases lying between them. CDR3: CATSSDRISGANVLTF. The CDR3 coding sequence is TGTGCCACCAGCAGCGACCGGATTTCTGGGGCCAACGTCCTGACTTTC.

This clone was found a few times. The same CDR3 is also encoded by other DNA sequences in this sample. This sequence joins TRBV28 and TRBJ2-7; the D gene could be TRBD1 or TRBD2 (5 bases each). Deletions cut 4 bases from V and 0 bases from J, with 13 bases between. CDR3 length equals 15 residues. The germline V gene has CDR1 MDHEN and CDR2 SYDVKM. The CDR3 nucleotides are TGTGCCAGCAGTTCTGGGACGGCGAGCTCCTACGAGCAGTACTTC. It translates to CASSSGTASSYEQYF. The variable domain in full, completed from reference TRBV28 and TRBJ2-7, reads DVKVTQSSRYLVKRTGEKVFLECVQDMDHENMFWYRQDPGLGLRLIYFSYDVKMKEKGDIPEGYSVSREKKERFSLILESASTNQTSMYLCASSSGTASSYEQYFGPGTRLTVT.

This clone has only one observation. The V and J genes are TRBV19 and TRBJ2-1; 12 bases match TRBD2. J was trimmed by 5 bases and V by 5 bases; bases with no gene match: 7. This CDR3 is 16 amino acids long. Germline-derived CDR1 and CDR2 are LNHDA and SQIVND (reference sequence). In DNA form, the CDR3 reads TGTGCCAGTAGTGTGAGACTAGCGGGAGAGCACAATGAGCAGTTCTTC. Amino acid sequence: CASSVRLAGEHNEQFF. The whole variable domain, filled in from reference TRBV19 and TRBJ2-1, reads DGGITQSPKYLFRKEGQNVTLSCEQNLNHDAMYWYRQDPGQGLRLIYYSQIVNDFQKGDIAEGYSVSREKKESFPLTVTSAQKNPTAFYLCASSVRLAGEHNEQFFGPGTRLTVL.

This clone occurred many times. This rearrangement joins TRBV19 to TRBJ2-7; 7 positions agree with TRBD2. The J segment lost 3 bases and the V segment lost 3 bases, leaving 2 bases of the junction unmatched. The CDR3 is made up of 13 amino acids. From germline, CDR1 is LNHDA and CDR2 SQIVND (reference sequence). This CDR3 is CASSISSGYEQYF. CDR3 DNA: TGTGCCAGTAGTATTTCTAGCGGCTACGAGCAGTACTTC.

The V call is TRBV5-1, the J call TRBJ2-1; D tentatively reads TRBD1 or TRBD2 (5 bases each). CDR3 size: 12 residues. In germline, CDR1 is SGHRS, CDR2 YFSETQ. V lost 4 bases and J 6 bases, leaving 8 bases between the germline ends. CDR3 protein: CASSLGTNEQFF. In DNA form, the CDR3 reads TGCGCCAGCAGCCTCGGGACCAATGAGCAGTTCTTC.

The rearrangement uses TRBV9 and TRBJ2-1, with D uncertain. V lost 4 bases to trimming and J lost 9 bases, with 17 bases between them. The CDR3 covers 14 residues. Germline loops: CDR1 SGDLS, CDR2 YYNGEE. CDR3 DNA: TGTGCCAGCAGCCCCTTCACAGAGGTGGGTGAGCAGTTCTTC. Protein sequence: CASSPFTEVGEQFF. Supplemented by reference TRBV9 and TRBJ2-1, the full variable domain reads DSGVTQTPKHLITATGQRVTLRCSPRSGDLSVYWYQQSLDQGLQFLIQYYNGEERAKGNILERFSAQQFPDLHSELNLSSLELGDSALYFCASSPFTEVGEQFFGPGTRLTVL.

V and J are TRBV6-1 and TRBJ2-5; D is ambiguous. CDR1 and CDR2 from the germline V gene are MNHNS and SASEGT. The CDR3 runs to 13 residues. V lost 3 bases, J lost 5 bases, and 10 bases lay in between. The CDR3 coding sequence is TGTGCCAGCAGTGATTCCCCTCGGGAGACCCAGTACTTC. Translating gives CASSDSPRETQYF.

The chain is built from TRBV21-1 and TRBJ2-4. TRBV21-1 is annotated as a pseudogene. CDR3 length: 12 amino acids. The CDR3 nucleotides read TGTGCCAGGGCAGGTTCGGGAAACATTCAGTACTTC. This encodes CARAGSGNIQYF.

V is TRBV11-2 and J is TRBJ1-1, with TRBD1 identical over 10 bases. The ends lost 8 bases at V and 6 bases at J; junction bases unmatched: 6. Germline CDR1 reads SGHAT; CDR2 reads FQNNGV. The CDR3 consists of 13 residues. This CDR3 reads CASGQGELAEAFF. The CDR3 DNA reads TGTGCCAGCGGACAGGGGGAATTGGCTGAAGCTTTCTTT.

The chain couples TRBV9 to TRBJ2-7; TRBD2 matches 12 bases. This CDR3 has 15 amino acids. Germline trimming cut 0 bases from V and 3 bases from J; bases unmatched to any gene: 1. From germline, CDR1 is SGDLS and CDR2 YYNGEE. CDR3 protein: CASSVATSGSYEQYF. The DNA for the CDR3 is TGTGCCAGCAGCGTAGCGACTAGCGGGAGCTACGAGCAGTACTTC.

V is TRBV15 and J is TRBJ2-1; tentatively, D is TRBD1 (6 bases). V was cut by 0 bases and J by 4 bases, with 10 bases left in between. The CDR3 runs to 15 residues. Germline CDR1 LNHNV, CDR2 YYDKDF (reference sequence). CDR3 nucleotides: TGTGCCACCAGCAGAGATACGACAGGTTACAATGAGCAGTTCTTC. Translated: CATSRDTTGYNEQFF.

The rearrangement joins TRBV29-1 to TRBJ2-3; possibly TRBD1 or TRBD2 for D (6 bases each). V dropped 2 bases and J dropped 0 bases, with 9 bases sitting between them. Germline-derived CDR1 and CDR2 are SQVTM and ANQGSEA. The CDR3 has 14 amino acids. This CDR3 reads CSVELGGSTDTQYF. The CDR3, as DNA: TGCAGCGTTGAACTCGGGGGCAGCACAGATACGCAGTATTTT.

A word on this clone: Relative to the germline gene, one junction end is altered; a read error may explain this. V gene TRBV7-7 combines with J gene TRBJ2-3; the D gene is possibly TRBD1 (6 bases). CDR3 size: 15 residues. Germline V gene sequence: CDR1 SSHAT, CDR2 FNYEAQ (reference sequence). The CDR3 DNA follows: TGTGCTAGCAGCTCCCGCTGGCAGGGGAGAGATACGCAGTATTTT. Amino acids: CASSSRWQGRDTQYF.

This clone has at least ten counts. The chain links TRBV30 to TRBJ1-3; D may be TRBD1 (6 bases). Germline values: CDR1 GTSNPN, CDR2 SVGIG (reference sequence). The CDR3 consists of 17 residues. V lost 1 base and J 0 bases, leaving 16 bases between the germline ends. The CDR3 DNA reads TGTGCCTGGAGTGCCTTCGACAGGCCGTTCTCTGGAAACACCATATATTTT. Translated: CAWSAFDRPFSGNTIYF.

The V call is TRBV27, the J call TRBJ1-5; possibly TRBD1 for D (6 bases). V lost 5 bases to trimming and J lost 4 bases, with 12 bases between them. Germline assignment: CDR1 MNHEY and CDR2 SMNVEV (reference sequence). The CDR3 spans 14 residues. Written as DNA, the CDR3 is TGTGCCAGCAGTGGGGGGCGAGGGAATCAGCCCCAGCATTTT. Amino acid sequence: CASSGGRGNQPQHF.

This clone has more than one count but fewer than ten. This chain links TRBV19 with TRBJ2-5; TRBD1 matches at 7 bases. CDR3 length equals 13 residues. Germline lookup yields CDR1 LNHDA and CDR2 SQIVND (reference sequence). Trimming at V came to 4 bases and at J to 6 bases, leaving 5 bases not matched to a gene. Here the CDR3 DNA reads TGTGCCAGTAGTAGAGACAGGGAGAAGACCCAGTACTTC. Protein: CASSRDREKTQYF. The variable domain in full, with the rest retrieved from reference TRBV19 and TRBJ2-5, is DGGITQSPKYLFRKEGQNVTLSCEQNLNHDAMYWYRQDPGQGLRLIYYSQIVNDFQKGDIAEGYSVSREKKESFPLTVTSAQKNPTAFYLCASSRDREKTQYFGPGTRLLVL.

The CDR3 loop reads CATSRESTREQYF. Written as DNA, the CDR3 is TGTGCCACCAGCAGAGAGTCAACGCGAGAGCAGTACTTC. V is TRBV15 and J is TRBJ2-7; D remains ambiguous. V dropped 0 bases and J dropped 7 bases, with 10 bases sitting between them. Germline CDR1 and CDR2: LNHNV and YYDKDF (reference sequence). This CDR3 region has 13 residues.